The clone carrying this TCR beta chain was counted at least ten times. TCR beta CDR3 region amplification was performed from RNA transcripts. Researchers ran a first-round RT-PCR on the TCR CDR3 using the HTBI primer set. TCRdb reprocessed the multiplex PCR reads with MiXCR, giving one entry per CDR3 protein. This table holds around 620,000 distinct CDR3 sequences, about a sixth found once. This entry comes from a study of T cells in Graves' hyperthyroidism and ophthalmopathy. Overall study context: Peripheral blood was obtained at initial diagnosis, preceding any treatment.

Criteria for exclusion of patients were uncontrolled infection, other autoimmune disease, pregnancy or lactation. This receptor was identified in a woman aged 25-40 years with Graves' hyperthyroidism. Sequenced: blood.

In DNA form, the CDR3 reads TGTGCCAGCAGTGAAGCCACAGGGTTTATGGTCATTCAGTACTTC. Its protein product is CASSEATGFMVIQYF. V and J are TRBV2 and TRBJ2-4, with a tentative D call TRBD1 (6 bases). Germline CDR1 is SNHLY and CDR2 is FYNNEI. V was shortened by 0 bases and J by 9 bases, with 15 bases between the two germline ends. The CDR3 consists of 15 residues.